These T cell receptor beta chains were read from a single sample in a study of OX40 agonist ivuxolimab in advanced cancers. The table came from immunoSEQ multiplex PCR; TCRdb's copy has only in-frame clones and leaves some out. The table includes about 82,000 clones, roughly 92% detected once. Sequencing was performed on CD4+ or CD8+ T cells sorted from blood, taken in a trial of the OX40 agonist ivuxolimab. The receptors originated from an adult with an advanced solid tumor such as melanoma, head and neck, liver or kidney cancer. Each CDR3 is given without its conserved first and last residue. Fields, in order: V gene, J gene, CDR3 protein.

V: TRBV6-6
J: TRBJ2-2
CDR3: ARRVAGANTGELF

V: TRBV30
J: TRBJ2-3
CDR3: AWSVGLAGSTDTQY

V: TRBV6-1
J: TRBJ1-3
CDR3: ASIIGDVGTIY

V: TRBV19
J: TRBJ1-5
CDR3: ASSLRTGVNQPQH

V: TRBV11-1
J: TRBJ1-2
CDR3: ASSSRQGEDGYT

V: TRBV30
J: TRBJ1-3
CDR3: AWTPGAGNTIY

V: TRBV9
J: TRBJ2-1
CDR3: ASSGHPGQNNLLRNEQF

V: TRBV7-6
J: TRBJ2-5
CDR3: ASSLVTSGTGQETQY

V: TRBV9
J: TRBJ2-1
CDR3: ASSPGLRNNEQF

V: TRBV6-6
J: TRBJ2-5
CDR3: ASRARGFEETQY

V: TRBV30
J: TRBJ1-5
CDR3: AWTHRGGQPQH

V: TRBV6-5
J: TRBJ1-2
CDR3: ASSPDRKYGYT

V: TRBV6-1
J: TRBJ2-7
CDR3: ASSAYLQGEYEQY

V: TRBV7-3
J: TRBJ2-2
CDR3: ASSLTPSGGGGELF

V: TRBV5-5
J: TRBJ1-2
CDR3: ASSLVAGGSYGYT

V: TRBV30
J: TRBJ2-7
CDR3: AWSVQGVEQY

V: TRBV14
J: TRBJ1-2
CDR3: ASSSARLGGYT

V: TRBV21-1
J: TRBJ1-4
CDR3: APRAPRETCNEKLF

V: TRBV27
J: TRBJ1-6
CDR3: ASSRKWRDRDSVNSPLH

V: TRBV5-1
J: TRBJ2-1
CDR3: ASSFLAGVGSNEQF

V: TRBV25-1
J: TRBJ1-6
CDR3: ASSQAGTGDSPLH

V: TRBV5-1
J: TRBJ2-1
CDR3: ASSLTRGTSGRSGDEQF

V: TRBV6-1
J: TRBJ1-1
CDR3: ASTLLGGGTEAF

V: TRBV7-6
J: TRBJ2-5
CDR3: ASSGGRMETQY

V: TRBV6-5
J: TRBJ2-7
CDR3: ASRGVSSGAEQY

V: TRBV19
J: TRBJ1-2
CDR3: ASLREPYGYT

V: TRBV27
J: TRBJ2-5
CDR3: ASNPQGRFQETQY

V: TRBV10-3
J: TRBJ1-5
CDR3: AINSGNQPQH

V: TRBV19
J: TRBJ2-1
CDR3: ASSMGHGSGYNEQF

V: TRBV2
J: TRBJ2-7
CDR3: ASSGSSYEQY

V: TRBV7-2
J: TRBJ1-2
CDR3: ASSPRLTPNYGYT

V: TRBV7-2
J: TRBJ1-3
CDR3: ASSFGSSGNTIY

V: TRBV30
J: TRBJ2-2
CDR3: AWRGQGGGAGELF

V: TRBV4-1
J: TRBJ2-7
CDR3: ASSPDGDYEQY

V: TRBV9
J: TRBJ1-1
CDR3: ASSVYPESNTEAF

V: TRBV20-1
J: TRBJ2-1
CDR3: SAGGNEQF

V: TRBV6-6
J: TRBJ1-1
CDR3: ASSYSANTEAF

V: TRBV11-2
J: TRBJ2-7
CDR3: ASAERQGEEQY

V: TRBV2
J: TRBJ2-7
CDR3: ASRPAEDYEQY

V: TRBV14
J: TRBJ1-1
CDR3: ASSQDLNRGEAF

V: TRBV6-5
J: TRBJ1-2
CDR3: ASGQMNPYGYT

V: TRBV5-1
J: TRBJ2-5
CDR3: ASSSASGGKETQY

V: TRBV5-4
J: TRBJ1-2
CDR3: ASSPTGNYGYT

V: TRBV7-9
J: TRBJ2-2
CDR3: ASSLALGTGELF

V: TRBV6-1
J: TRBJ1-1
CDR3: ASGEQGRIPEAF

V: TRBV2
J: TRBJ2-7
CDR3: ASSERGPALEEQY

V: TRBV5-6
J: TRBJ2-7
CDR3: ASSRTRDSYEQY

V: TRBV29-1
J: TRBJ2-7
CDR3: STQTGATAEQY

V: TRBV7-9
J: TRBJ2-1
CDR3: ASSRQGGEQF

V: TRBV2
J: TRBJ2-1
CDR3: ASSVRQDWNNEQF

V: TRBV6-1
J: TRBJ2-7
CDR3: ASSSAGSYEQY

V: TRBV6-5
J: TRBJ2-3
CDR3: ASARTGTSPDTQY

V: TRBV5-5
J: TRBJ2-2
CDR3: ASSLVWTGTNTGELF

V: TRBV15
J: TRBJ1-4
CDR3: ATSSKQGLGDEKLF

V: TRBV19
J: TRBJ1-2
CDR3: ASSPGGNYGYT